This T cell receptor (beta chain) is drawn from a study of liver allograft versus peripheral blood T cells (dated by TCRdb to the early 2020s). In terms of the full investigation: The study compared the T cell receptor repertoires present in transplanted livers with the repertoires present in the peripheral blood of liver transplant recipients. On the study overall, not on this receptor specifically: T cell receptor repertoires inside liver allografts were reported to be different from the repertoires detected in peripheral blood.

From the cysteine through the phenylalanine, the CDR3 covers 15 amino acids. The retained sequence is limited to the CDR3, 45 bases, with the frame set at the first base. CDR1 and CDR2 were assigned from the germline V gene (reference sequence) as SEHNR and FQNEAQ. At the junction V is shortened by 3 bases and J by 6 bases, with 15 bases in between. The reads were generated on an Illumina MiSeq. TCRdb handled the public reads itself, with Q25 trimming in fastp and clone calling in MiXCR, and kept productive beta chains. Every entry covers one CDR3 protein and lists the most common genes and DNA from its rows. The sample table records roughly 10,000 distinct CDR3 sequences; under 20% of these occur just once. About 1.2% of the sample goes to the ten largest clones. This clonotype was recorded at least ten times. It lacks a known antigen. No quality values exist for individual bases; no much larger clone is one base distant.

The sequence came from a human patient who had a liver transplant. After transplantation, some T cells may belong to the graft donor instead of the recipient. The sequence joins TRBV7-9 to TRBJ1-5; the D gene is not confidently resolved. CDR3 reads: CASSFASAAGQPQHF. The nucleotide sequence is TGTGCCAGCAGCTTCGCCTCAGCCGCTGGTCAGCCCCAGCATTTT.